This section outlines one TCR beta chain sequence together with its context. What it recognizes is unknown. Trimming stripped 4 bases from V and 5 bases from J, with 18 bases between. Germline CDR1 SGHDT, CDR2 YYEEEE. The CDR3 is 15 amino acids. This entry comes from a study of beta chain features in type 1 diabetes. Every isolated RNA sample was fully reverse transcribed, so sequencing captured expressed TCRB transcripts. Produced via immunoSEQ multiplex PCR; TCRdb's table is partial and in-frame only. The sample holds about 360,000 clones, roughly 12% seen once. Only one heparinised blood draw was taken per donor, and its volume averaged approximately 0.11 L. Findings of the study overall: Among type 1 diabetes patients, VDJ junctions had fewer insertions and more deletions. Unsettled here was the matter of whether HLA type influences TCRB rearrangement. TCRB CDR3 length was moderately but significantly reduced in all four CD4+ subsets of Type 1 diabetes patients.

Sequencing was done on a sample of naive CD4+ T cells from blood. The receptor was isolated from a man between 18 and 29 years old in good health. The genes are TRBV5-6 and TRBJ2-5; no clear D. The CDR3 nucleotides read TGTGCCAGCAGCCTGACAAAGCCTCTCCGGGAGACCCAGTACTTC. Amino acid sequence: CASSLTKPLRETQYF.